Sequencing of this T cell receptor (beta chain) was carried out in a study of cytomegalovirus exposure and HLA in healthy donors. Findings and limits, study-wide: Later analysis identified a missense DCLRE1C variant that was linked to TCR beta V- and J-gene trimming. A previous analysis found most TCR beta V segments productive roughly 90% or roughly 30% of the time.

Concerning this clone itself: Its matching antigen is unknown.

V lost 3 bases, J lost 12 bases, and 15 bases lay in between. The CDR3 contains 13 residues. Germline-derived CDR1 and CDR2 are LNHNV and YYDKDF (reference sequence). The PCR contained 60 Vbeta and 13 Jbeta primers. The method was immunoSEQ multiplex PCR; TCRdb's version includes in-frame clones alone and lacks a portion of them. This repertoire shows around 200,000 clones, around 78% found once; its top ten account for more than 2%. The chain couples TRBV15 to TRBJ2-1; D is possibly TRBD2 (6 bases). Specimen: PBMCs. The TCR was taken from a woman in her 30s in good health and CMV-seropositive. The CDR3 nucleotides are TGTGCCACCAGCAGGGAGACAGTGGGGGGGCAGTTCTTC. Translation gives CATSRETVGGQFF.